This TCR beta chain was captured by sequencing in a study of OX40 agonist ivuxolimab in advanced cancers. J was trimmed by 6 bases and V by 2 bases; bases with no gene match: 13. This CDR3 is built from 17 residues. Germline V gives CDR1 SGHVS, CDR2 FQNEAQ. Method: immunoSEQ multiplex PCR; TCRdb's copy keeps in-frame clones and lacks some. The table lists about 14,000 clones, about 80% of them singletons. The receptor's source is an adult with an advanced solid tumor such as melanoma, head and neck, liver or kidney cancer. The chain joins TRBV7-8 to TRBJ1-2, with TRBD1 matching 9 bases. This material consisted of CD4+ or CD8+ T cells sorted from blood, taken in a trial of the OX40 agonist ivuxolimab. The CDR3 coding sequence is TGTGCCAGCAGCTTAATGGACAGGGGATTGTTGTTGGATGGCTACACCTTC. Protein: CASSLMDRGLLLDGYTF.